This T cell receptor (beta chain) was profiled in a study of shared clonotypes between healthy human individuals. Study-wide background: Ranging from 18 to 49 in age, donors were two women and a few men.

Overall study findings and caveats: Exclusively blood specimens were collected; tissue repertoires likely differ.

Points on this clone: Its antigen is currently unknown.

In the source study's methods: Junction-only immunoSEQ data arrived without quality scores, meaning filtering differed. The data were produced by immunoSEQ multiplex PCR, yet TCRdb's version contains in-frame clones alone and is incomplete. That table furnishes V, J and clone size, whereas the DNA furnished D and trimming. The sample yields about 520,000 clones, roughly 80% seen once. The J segment lost 4 bases and the V segment lost 3 bases, leaving 9 bases of the junction unmatched. The CDR3 extends over 16 amino acids. Germline V gene sequence: CDR1 SGHAT, CDR2 FQNNGV. V and J are TRBV11-2 and TRBJ1-3, with TRBD1 identical over 7 bases. Sequenced input: PBMCs. The receptor was derived from a middle-aged woman in good health. Some clones in this sample may be carry-over from other donors' samples. CDR3 nucleotides: TGTGCCAGCAGCTTCAGACAGGGAGCCTCGGGAAACACCATATATTTT. Protein product: CASSFRQGASGNTIYF.